In its sample, the clone carrying this TCR beta chain was seen a few times. The antigen is unknown. This entry belongs to a study of cytotoxic CD8 clonotypes in ibrutinib-treated CLL. Across the study: The subjects consisted of roughly 12 relapsed/refractory and roughly 14 treatment-naive individuals, with 17 IGHV unmutated. On average, over 90,000 productive rearrangements and a few hundred thousand productive templates per sample. Study-wide points: Rare overall, public clonotypes shrank or held steady under therapy.

The planned depth of sequencing spanned 1 in 200,000 to 1 in 1 million T cells. Clones were sequenced by immunoSEQ multiplex PCR, and TCRdb holds only the in-frame ones, with some missing. The sample lists 58,000 or so clones, less than 75% seen once, with 14% to 15% in the top ten. The CDR3 loop spans 15 amino acids. The V end lost 7 bases, the J end lost 4 bases, and 17 bases lay between the germline ends. Germline V gene lookup returns CDR1 MDHEN and CDR2 SYDVKM. Sequencing used PBMCs, obtained after 12 months of ibrutinib treatment. This sequence originates from a human donor with chronic lymphocytic leukemia. The rearrangement uses TRBV28 and TRBJ1-5; D unclear. The CDR3 DNA sequence: TGTGCCAGCACCTTAAGTTTGGGTACAAATCAGCCCCAGCATTTT. Translating it yields CASTLSLGTNQPQHF. Full variable domain (remainder filled in from reference TRBV28 and TRBJ1-5): DVKVTQSSRYLVKRTGEKVFLECVQDMDHENMFWYRQDPGLGLRLIYFSYDVKMKEKGDIPEGYSVSREKKERFSLILESASTNQTSMYLCASTLSLGTNQPQHFGDGTRLSIL.